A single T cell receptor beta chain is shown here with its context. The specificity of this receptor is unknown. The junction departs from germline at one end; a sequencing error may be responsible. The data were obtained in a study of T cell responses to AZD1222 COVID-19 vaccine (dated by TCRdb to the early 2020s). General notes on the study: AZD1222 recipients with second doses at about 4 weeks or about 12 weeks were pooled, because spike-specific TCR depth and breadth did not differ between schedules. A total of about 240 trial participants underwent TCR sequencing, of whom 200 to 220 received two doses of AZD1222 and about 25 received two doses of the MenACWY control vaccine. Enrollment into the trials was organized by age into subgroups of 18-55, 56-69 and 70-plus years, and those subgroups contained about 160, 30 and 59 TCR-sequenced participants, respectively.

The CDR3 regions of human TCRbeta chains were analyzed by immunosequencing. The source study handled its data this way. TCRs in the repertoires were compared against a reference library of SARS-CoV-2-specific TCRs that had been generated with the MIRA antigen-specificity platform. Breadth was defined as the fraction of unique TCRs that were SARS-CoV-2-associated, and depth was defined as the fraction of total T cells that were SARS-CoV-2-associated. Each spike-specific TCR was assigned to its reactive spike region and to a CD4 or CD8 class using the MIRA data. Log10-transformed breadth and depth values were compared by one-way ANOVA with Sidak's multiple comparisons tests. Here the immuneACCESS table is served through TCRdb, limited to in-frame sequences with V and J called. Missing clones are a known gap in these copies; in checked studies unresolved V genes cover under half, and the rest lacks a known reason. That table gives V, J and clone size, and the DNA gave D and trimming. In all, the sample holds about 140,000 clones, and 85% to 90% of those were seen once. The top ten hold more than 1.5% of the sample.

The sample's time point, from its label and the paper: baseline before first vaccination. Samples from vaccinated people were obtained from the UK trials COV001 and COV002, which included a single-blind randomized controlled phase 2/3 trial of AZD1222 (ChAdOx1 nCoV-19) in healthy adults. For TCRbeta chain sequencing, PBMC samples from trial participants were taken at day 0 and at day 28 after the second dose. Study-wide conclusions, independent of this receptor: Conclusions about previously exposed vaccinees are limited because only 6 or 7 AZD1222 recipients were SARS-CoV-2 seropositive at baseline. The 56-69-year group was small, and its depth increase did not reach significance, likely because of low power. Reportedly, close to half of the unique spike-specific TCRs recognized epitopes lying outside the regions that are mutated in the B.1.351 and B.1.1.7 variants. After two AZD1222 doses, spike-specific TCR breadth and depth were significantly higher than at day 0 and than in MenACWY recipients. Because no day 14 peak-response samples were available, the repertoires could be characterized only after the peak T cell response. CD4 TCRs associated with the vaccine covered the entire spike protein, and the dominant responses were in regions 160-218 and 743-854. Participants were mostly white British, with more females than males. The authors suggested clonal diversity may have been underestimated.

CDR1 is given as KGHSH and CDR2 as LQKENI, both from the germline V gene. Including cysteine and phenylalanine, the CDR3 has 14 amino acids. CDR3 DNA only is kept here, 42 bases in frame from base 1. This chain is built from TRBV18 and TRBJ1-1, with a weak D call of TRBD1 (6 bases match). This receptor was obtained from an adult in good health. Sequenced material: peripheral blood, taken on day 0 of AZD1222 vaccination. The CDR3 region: CTSSSTGLNTEAFF. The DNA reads TGTACCAGCTCATCAACAGGGTTGAACACTGAAGCTTTCTTT.